Presented here are 12 T cell receptor beta chains from one specimen sequenced in a study of beta chain features in type 1 diabetes. Investigators reverse transcribed all isolated RNA, so they sequenced expressed TCRB transcripts. Using immunoSEQ multiplex PCR, the repertoire was profiled, and TCRdb retains in-frame clones only, with some absent. The sample has 130,000 to 150,000 clones; about 10% are singletons. Sample: naive CD4+ T cells from blood. The receptors were gathered from a man aged 18-30 years in good health.

A few counts support this clone. This chain uses TRBV5-6 with TRBJ2-7, with 11 positions matching TRBD1. Germline CDR1 is SGHDT and CDR2 is YYEEEE. The CDR3 consists of 15 residues. V lost 2 bases, J lost 6 bases, and 7 bases stayed unmatched. The CDR3: CASSLVGQGAREQYF. The CDR3 coding sequence is TGTGCCAGCAGCTTAGTAGGACAGGGGGCACGCGAGCAGTACTTC.

The chain couples TRBV7-2 to TRBJ2-2; tentatively, D is TRBD1 (6 bases). Per germline, CDR1 SGHTA and CDR2 FQGNSA. Trimming left V 7 bases short and J 14 bases short, with 20 bases between. The CDR3 totals 13 residues. The CDR3 coding sequence is TGTGCCAGCAACCCACGACAGGCGTCTCAACTGTTTTTT. As protein: CASNPRQASQLFF. The full variable domain, rest sourced from reference TRBV7-2 and TRBJ2-2, is GAGVSQSPSNKVTEKGKDVELRCDPISGHTALYWYRQSLGQGLEFLIYFQGNSAPDKSGLPSDRFSAERTGGSVSTLTIQRTQQEDSAVYLCASNPRQASQLFFGEGSRLTVL.

The rearrangement links TRBV2 to TRBJ1-1; possibly TRBD1 for D (5 bases). Trimming took 1 base from V and 1 from J, leaving 10 bases between them. The CDR3 totals 15 residues. CDR1 is SNHLY, CDR2 FYNNEI, per germline. CDR3 nucleotides: TGTGCCAGCAGTGAAGGGGGCAGGGAGAACACTGAAGCTTTCTTT. It is translated as CASSEGGRENTEAFF.

The chain carries TRBV9 and TRBJ2-3, with 10 bases that match TRBD2. Trimming took 2 bases from V and 4 from J; bases not matched to a gene: 10. In germline, CDR1 is SGDLS, CDR2 YYNGEE. CDR3 length equals 17 residues. CDR3 in amino acids: CASSVPRERGGSDTQYF. CDR3 sequence (DNA): TGTGCCAGCAGCGTTCCCCGGGAGCGGGGGGGCTCAGATACGCAGTATTTT.

The chain joins TRBV7-6 to TRBJ2-5, with TRBD2 identical over 14 bases. V was pared by 0 bases and J by 14 bases, with 8 bases of the junction left unmatched. The CDR3 extends over 15 amino acids. Germline V lookup: CDR1 SGHVS, CDR2 FNYEAQ. This CDR3 reads CASSLAAGTSGGRYF. Here the CDR3 DNA reads TGTGCCAGCAGCTTAGCGGCCGGGACTAGCGGGGGACGCTACTTC.

V usage is TRBV5-1 and J usage is TRBJ1-2, with D unresolved. Germline CDR1 SGHRS, CDR2 YFSETQ. The CDR3 spans 13 residues. Trimming removed 4 bases from V and 0 bases from J, with 7 bases in between. The CDR3 DNA reads as TGCGCCAGCAGCATCCAAACTAACTATGGCTACACCTTC. This translates into CASSIQTNYGYTF.

This clone was picked up a small number of times. CDR3 amino acids: CASSATSGGARQFF. CDR3 DNA: TGTGCCAGCAGTGCTACTAGCGGGGGGGCTCGGCAGTTCTTC. This chain links TRBV6-4 with TRBJ2-1; 13 bases line up with TRBD2. Germline V lookup: CDR1 MRHNA, CDR2 SNTAGT. The CDR3 is made up of 14 amino acids. J lost 12 bases, V lost 4 bases, and 6 bases had no gene match.

This clone appeared a few times. The rearrangement uses TRBV11-1 and TRBJ1-6; 8 bases line up with TRBD1. After removal of 4 bases from V and 10 bases from J, the junction contained 6 bases not matched to a gene. This CDR3 has 14 residues. Germline loops: CDR1 SGHAT, CDR2 FQDESV (reference sequence). CDR3: CASSSDRVGSPLHF. CDR3 DNA: TGTGCCAGCAGCTCGGACAGGGTCGGCTCACCCCTCCACTTT.

The chain employs TRBV7-2 and TRBJ1-2; 8 positions match TRBD1. Germline loops: CDR1 SGHTA, CDR2 FQGNSA. V dropped 5 bases and J dropped 3; count of bases not matched to a gene: 5. The CDR3 extends over 14 amino acids. The CDR3 coding sequence is TGTGCCAGCAGCCTATCGACAGGGGACTATGGCTACACCTTC. Translated, it gives CASSLSTGDYGYTF.

The chain links TRBV7-2 to TRBJ1-2, with 9 bases aligning to TRBD1. The germline CDR1 and CDR2 sequences are SGHTA and FQGNSA. J gave up 7 bases and V 4 bases, and 7 bases lay outside the gene matches. The CDR3 is 14 amino acids. Written as DNA, the CDR3 is TGTGCCAGCAGCTACGGACAGGGGTTGGGTGGCTACACCTTC. The encoded protein is CASSYGQGLGGYTF.

This clone was detected a few times. The genes are TRBV5-4 and TRBJ1-2, with D tentatively TRBD1 (6 bases). Per the germline V gene, CDR1 is SGHNT and CDR2 is YYREEE (reference sequence). Trimming stripped 2 bases from V and 8 bases from J, with 13 bases between. This CDR3 contains 13 residues. The CDR3 DNA sequence: TGTGCCAGCAGCTTTGGGGGGGCGCGAGGCTACACCTTC. This gives the protein CASSFGGARGYTF.

This clone was seen only a few times. The chain employs TRBV7-2 and TRBJ2-5; 10 nucleotides align to TRBD2. The CDR3 is 18 residues long. The ends lost 1 base at V and 1 base at J; junction bases unmatched: 9. Germline values: CDR1 SGHTA, CDR2 FQGNSA. CDR3 loop: CASSLVTASGGPQETQYF. Here the CDR3 DNA reads TGTGCCAGCAGCTTAGTCACAGCTAGCGGGGGTCCCCAAGAGACCCAGTACTTC.